The clone carrying this TCR beta chain was found many times. This sample was included in a study of CD8 T cells in ankylosing spondylitis. The trim removed 7 bases at V and 7 bases at J, leaving 9 bases unmatched. This CDR3 is built from 13 residues. Germline values: CDR1 SNHLY, CDR2 FYNNEI. One entry per CDR3 protein results from TCRdb running MiXCR on the 5' RACE reads. This sample has 30,000 to 35,000 distinct CDR3 sequences; 30% occur once, and the top ten carry about 50%. The receptor was isolated from a male donor with ankylosing spondylitis. The V call is TRBV2, the J call TRBJ1-1; 7 nucleotides match TRBD1. Sequencing used synovial fluid, either unsorted or a sorted T cell fraction (not recorded which). The DNA for the CDR3 is TGTGCCAGCATCGACAGGGAAAGCGGTGAAGCTTTCTTT. This gives the protein CASIDRESGEAFF.